This entry lists 5 T cell receptor beta chains sequenced from one sample in a study of post-analysis software for immune sequencing data. Tagging with unique molecular identifiers was a feature of the TCR beta cDNA libraries. From the PCR reads, TCRdb called clonotypes with MiXCR, one entry per CDR3 protein. The sample lists 350,000 to 500,000 distinct CDR3 sequences; 30% to 40% were seen once. Their antigen targets remain unknown. Study conclusions and caveats: In patients, about five TRBV segments were more frequent than in controls, with TRBV5-6, TRBV5-1 and TRBV20-1 among them.

The sequenced sample was blood. The receptors shown here come from a girl aged 2-9 years with multiple sclerosis.

The V and J genes are TRBV5-1 and TRBJ2-5; 12 positions match TRBD2. The end of the DNA aligns better with TRBJ2-7, so the J call may be wrong. This CDR3 region has 15 residues. The germline V gene has CDR1 SGHRS and CDR2 YFSETQ. CDR3 sequence (DNA): TGCGCCAGCAGATTAGGACTAGCGGGAACCTACGAGCAGTACTTC. It yields the protein CASRLGLAGTYEQYF.

This clonotype turned up a few times. V usage is TRBV7-3 and J usage is TRBJ2-5; 8 bases are shared with TRBD2. The ends lost 2 bases at V and 2 bases at J; junction bases unmatched: 7. The CDR3 has 16 amino acids. Germline assignment: CDR1 SGHTA and CDR2 FQGTGA. The chain's CDR3 is CASSLFGGGTQETQYF. Written as DNA, the CDR3 is TGTGCCAGCAGCTTATTTGGCGGGGGGACGCAAGAGACCCAGTACTTC.

V usage is TRBV11-2 and J usage is TRBJ1-2; D not resolved. The CDR3 loop spans 16 amino acids. CDR1 SGHAT and CDR2 FQNNGV come from the germline V gene. The V gene lost 1 base and the J gene lost 4 bases, with 16 bases spanning the gap. The CDR3 nucleotides read TGTGCCAGCAGCTTAGTAGGTGGCAGGAGCCCCTATGGCTACACCTTC. Its protein product is CASSLVGGRSPYGYTF.

This CDR3 reads CASSNIYNEQFF. The DNA for the CDR3 is TGCGCCAGCAGCAATATTTACAATGAGCAGTTCTTC. The rearrangement joins TRBV5-1 to TRBJ2-1; D remains unclear. The germline V gene has CDR1 SGHRS and CDR2 YFSETQ. This CDR3 contains 12 residues. V was shortened by 4 bases and J by 4 bases, with 6 bases between the two germline ends. Drawing the rest from reference TRBV5-1 and TRBJ2-1, the complete variable domain is KAGVTQTPRYLIKTRGQQVTLSCSPISGHRSVSWYQQTPGQGLQFLFEYFSETQRNKGNFPGRFSGRQFSNSRSEMNVSTLELGDSALYLCASSNIYNEQFFGPGTRLTVL.

V and J are TRBV18 and TRBJ2-1; 12 nucleotides agree with TRBD2. The V gene's germline CDR1 is KGHSH and CDR2 LQKENI. CDR3 length equals 16 residues. After removal of 5 bases from V and 4 bases from J, the junction contained 6 bases not matched to a gene. In DNA, the CDR3 is TGTGCCAGCTCATCACTGACTAGCGGGGGATACAATGAGCAGTTCTTC. It codes for CASSSLTSGGYNEQFF.